What follows are 30 T cell receptor beta chains derived from one specimen sequenced in a study of blood T cell repertoires in COVID-19. Sequencing used immunoSEQ multiplex PCR; TCRdb keeps in-frame clones, though not all of them. The sample records some 200,000 clones, 70% to 90% being singletons. Sequenced: peripheral blood. These receptors were obtained from an elderly woman with acute or convalescent COVID-19.

The chain recombines TRBV19 with TRBJ2-3; no definite D call. The V end was cut by 6 bases, the J end by 1 base, with 8 bases between. The CDR3 is 13 amino acids. CDR1 is LNHDA, CDR2 SQIVND, per germline (reference sequence). The CDR3 DNA reads as TGTGCCAGTAGCGGCCAGGGCACAGATACGCAGTATTTT. It yields the protein CASSGQGTDTQYF.

As for this clone: Additional DNA sequences in this sample encode the identical CDR3. The gene calls are TRBV20-1 and TRBJ1-5, with no clear D. V dropped 3 bases and J dropped 0 bases, with 9 bases sitting between them. The germline V gene has CDR1 DFQATT and CDR2 SNEGSKA (reference sequence). The CDR3 contains 14 residues. The CDR3 reads CSASRGGSNQPQHF. The CDR3, as DNA: TGCAGTGCTAGTCGGGGAGGTAGCAATCAGCCCCAGCATTTT.

This clone was seen a handful of times. V is TRBV5-1 and J is TRBJ1-6, with TRBD1 matching over 12 bases. The V and J ends lost 0 bases and 9 bases, in that order; junction bases with no gene match: 1. Germline CDR1 and CDR2: SGHRS and YFSETQ. The CDR3 sequence is 15 residues long. Here the CDR3 DNA reads TGCGCCAGCAGCTTGGGGGACAGGGGGCGTTCACCCCTCCACTTT. Amino acids: CASSLGDRGRSPLHF.

The chain recombines TRBV21-1 with TRBJ2-1; the D segment call TRBD2 is taken from the table without a DNA check. TRBV21-1 is tagged as a pseudogene. This CDR3 region has 15 residues. DNA of the CDR3: TGTGCCAGCAGCCACCAGACTAGGGAGTACAATGAGCAGTTCTTC. This gives the protein CASSHQTREYNEQFF.

The rearrangement links TRBV11-1 to TRBJ1-3; D ambiguous. This CDR3 comprises 16 residues. V lost 2 bases and J 0 bases, leaving 11 bases between the germline ends. CDR1 and CDR2 (germline): SGHAT, FQDESV (reference sequence). The CDR3 loop reads CASSLRHVSSGNTIYF. In DNA form, the CDR3 reads TGTGCCAGCAGCTTACGACACGTCAGCTCTGGAAACACCATATATTTT.

The genes are TRBV6-5 and TRBJ2-7, with 8 bases lining up with TRBD2. The germline CDR1 and CDR2 sequences are MNHEY and SVGAGI. The CDR3 loop spans 15 amino acids. The V segment lost 7 bases and the J segment 4 bases; nucleotides outside the gene matches: 12. For the CDR3, the DNA is TGTGCCAGCATAATGGGTAGCGGGGCGGGGTACGAGCAGTACTTC. Encoded protein: CASIMGSGAGYEQYF.

The chain employs TRBV18 and TRBJ1-2, with 8 nucleotides matching TRBD1. The V gene's germline CDR1 is KGHSH and CDR2 LQKENI. With 5 bases clipped from V and 3 bases from J, the junction kept 5 bases outside the gene matches. The CDR3 spans 14 residues. The CDR3 spells CASSTDRGDYGYTF. The DNA of the CDR3 is TGTGCCAGCTCAACCGACAGGGGAGACTATGGCTACACCTTC.

The table lists this clone with a few counts. V gene TRBV10-3 combines with J gene TRBJ2-7; 9 bases align to TRBD2. CDR3 length equals 13 residues. Unmatched junction bases numbered 7, after V lost 8 bases and J lost 5 bases. Germline assignment: CDR1 ENHRY and CDR2 SYGVKD. The CDR3 DNA reads TGTGCCATCCACAGCGGGGGGAGTAACGAGCAGTACTTC. It specifies CAIHSGGSNEQYF.

The chain carries TRBV6-5 and TRBJ2-1; perhaps TRBD1 as D (6 bases). The CDR3 covers 15 residues. V was trimmed by 6 bases and J by 4 bases, leaving 16 bases between them. Per germline, CDR1 MNHEY and CDR2 SVGAGI. CDR3 DNA sequence: TGTGCCAGCAGATATGACAGGACCTCATACAATGAGCAGTTCTTC. Its protein product is CASRYDRTSYNEQFF.

This clone was picked up one time. This chain links TRBV19 with TRBJ2-1; 10 nucleotides align to TRBD2. Germline lookup yields CDR1 LNHDA and CDR2 SQIVND (reference sequence). V was clipped by 6 bases and J by 12 bases; unmatched bases: 14. The CDR3 has 15 amino acids. The CDR3 is CASSRTSGAVQRQFF. In nucleotides, the CDR3 is TGTGCCAGTAGCCGAACTAGCGGGGCTGTCCAGCGGCAGTTCTTC.

The V gene is TRBV24-1, the J gene TRBJ2-7; 7 bases align to TRBD2. The CDR3 has 14 amino acids. The trim removed 8 bases at V and 0 bases at J, leaving 6 bases unmatched. Germline V CDR1 and CDR2: KGHDR, SFDVKD. For the CDR3, the DNA is TGTGCCACCAAACGGCGCGGGAGCTCCTACGAGCAGTACTTC. It translates to CATKRRGSSYEQYF.

This chain connects TRBV25-1 to TRBJ1-2, with TRBD1 matching over 7 bases. Germline V gives CDR1 MGHDK, CDR2 SYGVNS. V dropped 0 bases and J dropped 1; count of bases not matched to a gene: 2. The CDR3 is made up of 15 amino acids. The CDR3 reads CASSEYRDSNYGYTF. DNA of the CDR3: TGTGCCAGCAGTGAATATCGGGACAGTAACTATGGCTACACCTTC.

The chain has TRBV6-2 or TRBV6-3 and TRBJ1-1, with TRBD1 matching 8 bases. Germline V gene sequence: CDR1 MNHEY, CDR2 SVGEGT. The CDR3 contains 15 residues. V was pared by 0 bases and J by 4 bases, with 4 bases of the junction left unmatched. The CDR3 region has the DNA TGTGCCAGCAGTTACTCGAACAGGGGGTCCACTGAAGCTTTCTTT. Translation gives CASSYSNRGSTEAFF.

Only a few counts were recorded for this clone. The V and J genes are TRBV7-2 and TRBJ1-3; TRBD1 aligns across 8 bases. The length of the CDR3 is 15 residues. Germline V gene sequence: CDR1 SGHTA, CDR2 FQGNSA. Unmatched junction bases numbered 1, after V lost 3 bases and J lost 0 bases. The CDR3 DNA sequence: TGTGCCAGCAGCTTCGGACAGGGCTCTGGAAACACCATATATTTT. Translating it yields CASSFGQGSGNTIYF.

The chain recombines TRBV10-3 with TRBJ1-2, with 9 positions matching TRBD1. V dropped 6 bases and J dropped 5; count of bases not matched to a gene: 7. This CDR3 contains 14 residues. Per the germline V gene, CDR1 is ENHRY and CDR2 is SYGVKD. Here the CDR3 DNA reads TGTGCCATCAGGCCGGACAGGGGCGATTATGGCTACACCTTC. It specifies CAIRPDRGDYGYTF.

This clone has only a few counts. V is TRBV5-1 and J is TRBJ2-7; 8 bases line up with TRBD2. Germline assignment: CDR1 SGHRS and CDR2 YFSETQ. The CDR3 consists of 17 residues. J lost 3 bases, V lost 3 bases, and 14 bases had no gene match. The DNA of the CDR3 is TGCGCCAGCAGCTGGGGGGCCAGCGGGAGCTTATACTACGAGCAGTACTTC. Encoded protein: CASSWGASGSLYYEQYF.

This clone was picked up one time. The V gene is TRBV19, the J gene TRBJ2-7; 14 nucleotides line up with TRBD2. The CDR3 runs to 17 residues. Trimming removed 10 bases from V and 1 base from J; junction bases left unmatched: 12. Germline V gene sequence: CDR1 LNHDA, CDR2 SQIVND (reference sequence). The CDR3 spells CATKTSGRAGGSYEQYF. CDR3 coding DNA: TGTGCCACCAAGACTAGCGGGAGGGCCGGCGGTTCCTACGAGCAGTACTTC.

A note on this clone: Other nucleotide sequences in the sample specify the same CDR3. The CDR3 DNA sequence: TGCGCCAGCAGTGAGTCCGGCGGTTCCTATGGCTACACCTTC. Its protein is CASSESGGSYGYTF. The rearrangement uses TRBV10-2 and TRBJ1-2; D is unresolved. The germline V gene has CDR1 WSHSY and CDR2 SAAADI. CDR3 size: 14 residues. Trimming took off 0 bases at V and 4 bases at J, with 9 bases between the two ends.

The chain joins TRBV3-1 (or the pseudogene TRBV3-2) to TRBJ2-3; TRBD2 might be the D (5 bases). CDR3 length equals 15 residues. V was shortened by 7 bases and J by 4 bases, with 18 bases between the two germline ends. Germline CDR1 LGHDT, CDR2 YNNKEL (reference sequence). CDR3 sequence (DNA): TGTGCCAGCACCCACCTTGCGGCGGGCGCAGATACGCAGTATTTT. Protein sequence: CASTHLAAGADTQYF.

The genes are TRBV28 and TRBJ1-5, with no clear D. Germline V gene sequence: CDR1 MDHEN, CDR2 SYDVKM. Trimming shortened V by 8 bases and J by 0 bases, and 14 bases separated the two germline ends. This CDR3 is 15 amino acids long. The CDR3 DNA reads as TGTGCCAGCGGTCGATTCTTCTATAGCAATCAGCCCCAGCATTTT. Translating gives CASGRFFYSNQPQHF.

The chain couples TRBV5-1 to TRBJ2-1; the match to TRBD2 covers 9 bases. The length of the CDR3 is 19 residues. Germline lookup yields CDR1 SGHRS and CDR2 YFSETQ. V lost 4 bases to trimming and J lost 4 bases; unmatched junction nucleotides: 18. The CDR3 here is CASSGGPRGAGGRYNEQFF. The CDR3 bases are TGCGCCAGCAGCGGGGGGCCGAGAGGAGCGGGAGGAAGATACAATGAGCAGTTCTTC.

The rearrangement links TRBV9 to TRBJ1-3, with a tentative D call TRBD1 (5 bases). Deletions cut 3 bases from V and 0 bases from J, with 10 bases between. The CDR3 has 15 amino acids. CDR1 and CDR2 from the germline V gene are SGDLS and YYNGEE. CDR3 in amino acids: CASSADSLSGNTIYF. DNA for the CDR3: TGTGCCAGCAGCGCCGACAGCCTCTCTGGAAACACCATATATTTT.

This clone was counted only a few times. The chain carries TRBV9 and TRBJ1-1, with D maybe TRBD1 (6 bases). Germline CDR1 is SGDLS and CDR2 is YYNGEE. There are 14 residues in the CDR3. Deletions cut 4 bases from V and 6 bases from J, with 16 bases between. CDR3 in amino acids: CASSPRTEGAEAFF. The CDR3 DNA is TGTGCCAGCAGCCCCCGTACAGAGGGGGCTGAAGCTTTCTTT. The entire variable domain, with the rest obtained from reference TRBV9 and TRBJ1-1, is as follows: DSGVTQTPKHLITATGQRVTLRCSPRSGDLSVYWYQQSLDQGLQFLIQYYNGEERAKGNILERFSAQQFPDLHSELNLSSLELGDSALYFCASSPRTEGAEAFFGQGTRLTVV.

The gene calls are TRBV24-1 and TRBJ2-5; TRBD2 might be the D (5 bases). The germline gives CDR1 KGHDR, CDR2 SFDVKD. The CDR3 consists of 16 residues. V was shortened by 4 bases and J by 1 base, with 15 bases between the two germline ends. In DNA, the CDR3 is TGTGCCACCAGTGACTATTGGACTGTAACCCAAGAGACCCAGTACTTC. Translating gives CATSDYWTVTQETQYF.

The chain links TRBV5-1 to TRBJ2-5; 8 positions match TRBD1. The V and J ends lost 2 bases and 7 bases, in that order; junction bases with no gene match: 7. The CDR3 consists of 14 residues. Looked up from germline, CDR1 is SGHRS and CDR2 is YFSETQ. Written as DNA, the CDR3 is TGCGCCAGCAGCTTAGGGACAGGTGACGGGACCCAGTACTTC. Protein: CASSLGTGDGTQYF.

J is TRBJ1-1 and V is TRBV5-1; 9 nucleotides align to TRBD1. This CDR3 is 14 amino acids long. Germline assignment: CDR1 SGHRS and CDR2 YFSETQ. Unmatched junction bases numbered 5, after V lost 3 bases and J lost 5 bases. CDR3 in DNA: TGCGCCAGCAGCTGGGGACAGGGAGGGACTGAAGCTTTCTTT. Translating it yields CASSWGQGGTEAFF.

V usage is TRBV6-1 and J usage is TRBJ2-7, with 11 nucleotides matching TRBD1. There are 16 residues in the CDR3. CDR1 and CDR2 (germline): MNHNS, SASEGT. The V gene end was trimmed by 4 bases and the J gene end by 4 bases; junction bases not matched to a gene: 9. The CDR3 DNA reads TGTGCCAGCAGTGTTACGCCGGGACAGGGGGTTTACGAGCAGTACTTC. The encoded protein is CASSVTPGQGVYEQYF.

There are a few counts of this clone. V and J are TRBV6-4 and TRBJ2-2; TRBD2 aligns across 13 bases. There are 16 residues in the CDR3. CDR1 MRHNA and CDR2 SNTAGT come from the germline V gene. Unmatched junction bases numbered 5, after V lost 6 bases and J lost 4 bases. The CDR3 is CASSPRLAGGTGELFF. In DNA, the CDR3 is TGTGCCAGCAGCCCTAGACTAGCGGGAGGCACCGGGGAGCTGTTTTTT.

The chain joins TRBV5-1 to TRBJ2-2; 7 positions match TRBD1. V lost 5 bases, J lost 2 bases, and 9 bases stayed unmatched. CDR1 SGHRS and CDR2 YFSETQ come from the germline V gene. CDR3 size: 16 residues. The CDR3 DNA sequence: TGCGCCAGCAGTCCTCGGGGACAGCACAACACCGGGGAGCTGTTTTTT. Its protein is CASSPRGQHNTGELFF.

The DNA of the CDR3 is TGTGCCAGCAGTTACTCCGGTGGGGGAGGAGGCACTGAAGCTTTCTTT. Its protein is CASSYSGGGGGTEAFF. V and J are TRBV6-5 and TRBJ1-1; a weak D match, TRBD1 (5 bases). Germline V gene sequence: CDR1 MNHEY, CDR2 SVGAGI. The CDR3 extends over 16 amino acids. The V end lost 0 bases, the J end lost 4 bases, and 15 bases lay between the germline ends.